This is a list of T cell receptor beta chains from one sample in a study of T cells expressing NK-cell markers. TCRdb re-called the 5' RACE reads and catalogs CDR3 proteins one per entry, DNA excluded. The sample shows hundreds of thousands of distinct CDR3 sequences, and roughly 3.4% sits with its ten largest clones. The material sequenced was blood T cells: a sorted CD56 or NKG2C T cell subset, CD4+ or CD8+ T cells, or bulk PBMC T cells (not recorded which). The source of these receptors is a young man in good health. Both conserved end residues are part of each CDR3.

CASVDRGSPNYGYTF	TRBV7-9	TRBJ1-2
CASSRYRGPRDSYNEQFF	TRBV6-5	TRBJ2-1
CASSLLGEREQFF	TRBV14	TRBJ2-1
CASGPRGSFTDTQYF	TRBV12-5	TRBJ2-3
CASSFQRESYEQYF	TRBV7-9	TRBJ2-7
CSARPSGTSGRTGELFF	TRBV20-1	TRBJ2-2
CASSISPGPPNTEAFF	TRBV19	TRBJ1-1
CSGLHVAKNIQYF	TRBV20-1	TRBJ2-4
CASSQELADRGYNEQFF	TRBV4-1	TRBJ2-1
CSARALAGSTDTQYF	TRBV20-1	TRBJ2-3
CATSGGTSNTEAFF	TRBV24-1	TRBJ1-1
CASSFSLSSYNEQFF	TRBV5-4	TRBJ2-1
CASSLVSSGTGELFF	TRBV11-2	TRBJ2-2
CASSLLPPERAGGPRNEQFF	TRBV3-1	TRBJ2-1
CASSPRQGAGQETQYF	TRBV9	TRBJ2-5
CSVVDTGGGQYF	TRBV29-1	TRBJ2-7
CASSFGGLAGVLETQYF	TRBV12-3/TRBV12-4	TRBJ2-5